This passage covers 13 T cell receptor beta chains from one sample sequenced in a study of STAT5B mutations in CD4+ large granular lymphocyte leukemia. The assay was immunoSEQ multiplex PCR, and TCRdb's table has in-frame clones only and misses some. The table lists fewer than 40,000 clones, roughly 89% of them singletons. What was sequenced was CD4+ T cells from blood buffy coats. All receptors come from a human donor in good health.

The chain carries TRBV7-9 and TRBJ1-5; 8 bases are shared with TRBD1. The V and J ends lost 5 bases and 4 bases, in that order; junction bases with no gene match: 7. The germline CDR1 and CDR2 sequences are SEHNR and FQNEAQ (reference sequence). The CDR3 runs to 15 residues. CDR3 sequence: CASSPGQGRNQPQHF. The DNA for the CDR3 is TGTGCCAGCAGCCCAGGACAGGGTAGGAATCAGCCCCAGCATTTT.

The rearrangement links TRBV5-6 to TRBJ2-2; D unresolved. The V end lost 1 base, the J end lost 6 bases, and 16 bases lay between the germline ends. The CDR3 covers 16 residues. Germline lookup yields CDR1 SGHDT and CDR2 YYEEEE. CDR3 region: CASSLYLWDASGELFF. DNA of the CDR3: TGTGCCAGCAGCTTGTACCTTTGGGATGCGTCCGGGGAGCTGTTTTTT.

V usage is TRBV9 and J usage is TRBJ2-1, with TRBD2 matching 12 bases. The V and J ends lost 0 bases and 5 bases, in that order; junction bases with no gene match: 15. The length of the CDR3 is 20 residues. The germline V gene has CDR1 SGDLS and CDR2 YYNGEE. DNA for the CDR3: TGTGCCAGCAGCGTAGCCAGCACTAGCGGGAGGCATGTAATCGACAATGAGCAGTTCTTC. Protein sequence: CASSVASTSGRHVIDNEQFF.

The chain uses TRBV11-2 and TRBJ2-1; TRBD2 aligns across 8 bases. Germline values: CDR1 SGHAT, CDR2 FQNNGV. V lost 1 base, J lost 6 bases, and 8 bases stayed unmatched. The length of the CDR3 is 16 residues. The CDR3 is CASSLGPGGPLNEQFF. CDR3 bases: TGTGCCAGCAGCTTAGGCCCGGGAGGGCCCCTCAATGAGCAGTTCTTC.

The chain recombines TRBV6-6 with TRBJ1-5; 7 positions agree with TRBD1. This CDR3 has 13 residues. Germline-derived CDR1 and CDR2 are MNHNY and SVGAGI (reference sequence). V shed 5 bases, J shed 5 bases, and the junction held 3 bases outside the gene matches. The CDR3 is CASSKQGYQPQHF. The CDR3 nucleotides are TGTGCCAGCAGTAAACAGGGGTATCAGCCCCAGCATTTT.

The rearrangement uses TRBV2 and TRBJ1-2; TRBD1 matches 7 bases. This CDR3 is 15 amino acids long. CDR1 and CDR2 (germline): SNHLY, FYNNEI. The V gene end was trimmed by 3 bases and the J gene end by 0 bases; junction bases not matched to a gene: 4. CDR3 residues: CASSELGQANYGYTF. Written as DNA, the CDR3 is TGTGCCAGCAGTGAGTTAGGACAGGCTAACTATGGCTACACCTTC.

The chain employs TRBV6-5 and TRBJ2-7; 8 bases fit TRBD2. Trimming cost V 4 bases and J 5 bases; bases outside gene matches: 7. CDR1 and CDR2 from the germline V gene are MNHEY and SVGAGI. This CDR3 contains 14 residues. CDR3 amino acids: CASSSGTSLNEQYF. CDR3 coding DNA: TGTGCCAGCAGTTCCGGGACTAGTCTCAACGAGCAGTACTTC.

The chain links TRBV10-1 to TRBJ2-3; perhaps TRBD1 as D (5 bases). V lost 6 bases and J 2 bases, leaving 15 bases between the germline ends. Germline CDR1 is WNHNN and CDR2 is SYGVQD (reference sequence). CDR3 length: 15 residues. The CDR3 spells CASSGDRSFTDTQYF. Here the CDR3 DNA reads TGCGCCAGCAGCGGTGACAGAAGTTTCACAGATACGCAGTATTTT.

This sequence joins TRBV27 and TRBJ2-7; 10 bases are shared with TRBD2. The CDR3 consists of 17 residues. Trimming took 4 bases from V and 1 from J; bases not matched to a gene: 10. Germline V gives CDR1 MNHEY, CDR2 SMNVEV (reference sequence). DNA of the CDR3: TGTGCCAGCAGTTCGACCGTTCTAGCGGGAGTTTCCTACGAGCAGTACTTC. Its translation: CASSSTVLAGVSYEQYF.

CDR3 amino acids: CASSLSGTDFLSGANVLTF. DNA for the CDR3: TGTGCCAGCAGCCTCTCCGGGACAGACTTCCTCTCTGGGGCCAACGTCCTGACTTTC. The chain uses TRBV14 and TRBJ2-6; TRBD1 matches at 7 bases. Trimming removed 4 bases from V and 0 bases from J; junction bases left unmatched: 12. Germline-derived CDR1 and CDR2 are SGHDN and FVKESK. This CDR3 region has 19 residues.

The rearrangement joins TRBV10-1 to TRBJ2-3, with 14 bases that match TRBD2. CDR1 and CDR2 (germline): WNHNN, SYGVQD (reference sequence). With 4 bases clipped from V and 10 bases from J, the junction kept 13 bases outside the gene matches. The CDR3 runs to 17 residues. CDR3 sequence reads: CASSAAPGLAGVGAQYF. DNA for the CDR3: TGCGCCAGCAGTGCGGCACCGGGACTAGCGGGAGTAGGGGCGCAGTATTTT.

V gene TRBV27 combines with J gene TRBJ2-7, with 11 nucleotides matching TRBD2. Germline values: CDR1 MNHEY, CDR2 SMNVEV (reference sequence). Unmatched junction bases numbered 3, after V lost 5 bases and J lost 0 bases. This CDR3 region has 15 residues. The CDR3 loop reads CASSQTSGSSYEQYF. As DNA, the CDR3 is TGTGCCAGCAGTCAAACTAGCGGGAGCTCCTACGAGCAGTACTTC.

V usage is TRBV11-2 and J usage is TRBJ2-5; the D gene is possibly TRBD1 (5 bases). The CDR3 is made up of 13 amino acids. Trimming cost V 2 bases and J 2 bases, with 6 bases left between them. Germline loops: CDR1 SGHAT, CDR2 FQNNGV. The CDR3 DNA reads as TGTGCCAGCAGCTTACGACAGCAAGAGACCCAGTACTTC. Its translation is CASSLRQQETQYF. The variable domain in full, with the rest retrieved from reference TRBV11-2 and TRBJ2-5, is EAGVAQSPRYKIIEKRQSVAFWCNPISGHATLYWYQQILGQGPKLLIQFQNNGVVDDSQLPKDRFSAERLKGVDSTLKIQPAKLEDSAVYLCASSLRQQETQYFGPGTRLLVL.